The clone carrying this TCR beta chain was detected a few times. This sample stems from a study of beta chain features in type 1 diabetes. The authors reverse transcribed all of the isolated RNA, so sequencing captured expressed TCRB transcripts. The table came from immunoSEQ multiplex PCR; TCRdb's copy has only in-frame clones and leaves some out. This table holds 140,000 or so clones, about 8.7% found once. The sequence came from a man aged 18 to 35 in good health. Specimen: central memory CD4+ T cells from blood.

The CDR3 region is CASSLAGGNTGELFF. Written as DNA, the CDR3 is TGTGCCAGCAGCTTAGCGGGGGGGAACACCGGGGAGCTGTTTTTT. The J gene is TRBJ2-2, the V gene TRBV11-2; 7 bases match TRBD2. V was pared by 1 base and J by 1 base, with 0 bases of the junction left unmatched. Germline-derived CDR1 and CDR2 are SGHAT and FQNNGV. This CDR3 comprises 15 residues.